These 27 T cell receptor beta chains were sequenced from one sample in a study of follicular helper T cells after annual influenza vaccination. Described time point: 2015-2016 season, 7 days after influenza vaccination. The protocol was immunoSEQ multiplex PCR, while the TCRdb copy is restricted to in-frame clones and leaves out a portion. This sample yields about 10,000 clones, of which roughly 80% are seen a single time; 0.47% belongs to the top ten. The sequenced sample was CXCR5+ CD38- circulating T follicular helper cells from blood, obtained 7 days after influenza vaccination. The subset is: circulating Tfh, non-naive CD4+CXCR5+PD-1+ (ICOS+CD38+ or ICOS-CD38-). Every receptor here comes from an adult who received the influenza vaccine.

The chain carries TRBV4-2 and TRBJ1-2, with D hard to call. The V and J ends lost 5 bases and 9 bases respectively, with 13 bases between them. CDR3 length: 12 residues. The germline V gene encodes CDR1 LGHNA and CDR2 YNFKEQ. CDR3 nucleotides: TGTGCCAGCAGCTTGGAAATAGGGAGCTACACCTTC. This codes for CASSLEIGSYTF.

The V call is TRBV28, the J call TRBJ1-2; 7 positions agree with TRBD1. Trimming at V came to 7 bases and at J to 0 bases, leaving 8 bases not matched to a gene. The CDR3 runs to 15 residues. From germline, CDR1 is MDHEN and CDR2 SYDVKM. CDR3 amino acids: CASTQTGLANYGYTF. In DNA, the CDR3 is TGTGCCAGCACCCAGACAGGGTTAGCTAACTATGGCTACACCTTC.

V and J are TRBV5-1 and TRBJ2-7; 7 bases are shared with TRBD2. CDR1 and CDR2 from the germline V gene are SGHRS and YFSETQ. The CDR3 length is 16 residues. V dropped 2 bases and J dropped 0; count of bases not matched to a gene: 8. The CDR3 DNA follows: TGCGCCAGCAGCTTCCCGGTGGGCGGGGGCTCCTACGAGCAGTACTTC. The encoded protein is CASSFPVGGGSYEQYF.

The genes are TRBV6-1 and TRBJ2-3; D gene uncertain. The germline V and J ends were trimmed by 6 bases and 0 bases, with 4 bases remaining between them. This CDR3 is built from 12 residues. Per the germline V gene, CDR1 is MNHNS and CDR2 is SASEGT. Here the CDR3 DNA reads TGTGCCAGCAGAACAAGCACAGATACGCAGTATTTT. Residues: CASRTSTDTQYF.

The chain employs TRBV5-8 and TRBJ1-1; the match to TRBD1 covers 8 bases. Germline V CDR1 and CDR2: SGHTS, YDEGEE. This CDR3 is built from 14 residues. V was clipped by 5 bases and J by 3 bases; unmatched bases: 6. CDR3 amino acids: CASRKQGEYTEAFF. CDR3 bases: TGTGCCAGCAGAAAACAGGGGGAGTACACTGAAGCTTTCTTT.

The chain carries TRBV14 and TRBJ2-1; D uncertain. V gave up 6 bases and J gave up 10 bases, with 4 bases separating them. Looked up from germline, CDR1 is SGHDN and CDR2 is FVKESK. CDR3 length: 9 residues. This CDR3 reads CASSLEQFF. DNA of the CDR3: TGTGCCAGCAGTCTGGAGCAGTTCTTC.

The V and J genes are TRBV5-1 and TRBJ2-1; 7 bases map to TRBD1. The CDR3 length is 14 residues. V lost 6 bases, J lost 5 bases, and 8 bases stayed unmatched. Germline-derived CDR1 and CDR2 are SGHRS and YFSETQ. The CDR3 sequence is CASKETGSHNEQFF. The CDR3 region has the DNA TGCGCCAGCAAAGAGACAGGGTCCCACAATGAGCAGTTCTTC. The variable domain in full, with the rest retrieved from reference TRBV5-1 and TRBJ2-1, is KAGVTQTPRYLIKTRGQQVTLSCSPISGHRSVSWYQQTPGQGLQFLFEYFSETQRNKGNFPGRFSGRQFSNSRSEMNVSTLELGDSALYLCASKETGSHNEQFFGPGTRLTVL.

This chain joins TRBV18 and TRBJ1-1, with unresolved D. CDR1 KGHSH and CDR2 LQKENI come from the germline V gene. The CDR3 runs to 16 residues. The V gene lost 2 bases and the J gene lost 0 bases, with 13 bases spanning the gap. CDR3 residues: CASSPKTGAMNTEAFF. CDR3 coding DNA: TGTGCCAGCTCACCAAAAACGGGCGCCATGAACACTGAAGCTTTCTTT.

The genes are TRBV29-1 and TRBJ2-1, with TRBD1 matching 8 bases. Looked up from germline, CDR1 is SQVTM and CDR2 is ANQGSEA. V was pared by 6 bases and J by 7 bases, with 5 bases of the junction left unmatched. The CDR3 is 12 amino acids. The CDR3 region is CSVPGQANEQFF. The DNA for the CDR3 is TGCAGCGTACCGGGACAGGCAAATGAGCAGTTCTTC.

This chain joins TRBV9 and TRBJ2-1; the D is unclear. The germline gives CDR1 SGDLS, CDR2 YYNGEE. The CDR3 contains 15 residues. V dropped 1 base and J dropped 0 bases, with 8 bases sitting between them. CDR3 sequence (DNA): TGTGCCAGCAGCGTAAGGGTGAGCTCCTACAATGAGCAGTTCTTC. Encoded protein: CASSVRVSSYNEQFF.

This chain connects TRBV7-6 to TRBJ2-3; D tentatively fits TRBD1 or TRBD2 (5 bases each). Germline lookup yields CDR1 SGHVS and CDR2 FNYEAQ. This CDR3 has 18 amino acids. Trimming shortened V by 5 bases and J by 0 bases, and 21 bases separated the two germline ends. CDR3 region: CASSPLGVRGLSTDTQYF. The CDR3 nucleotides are TGTGCCAGCAGCCCTTTGGGGGTCCGGGGCCTTAGCACAGATACGCAGTATTTT.

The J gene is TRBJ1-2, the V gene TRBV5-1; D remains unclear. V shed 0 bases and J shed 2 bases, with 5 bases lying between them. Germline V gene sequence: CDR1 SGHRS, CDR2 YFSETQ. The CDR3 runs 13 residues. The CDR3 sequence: CASSLEGNYGYTF. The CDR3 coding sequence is TGCGCCAGCAGCTTGGAAGGGAACTATGGCTACACCTTC.

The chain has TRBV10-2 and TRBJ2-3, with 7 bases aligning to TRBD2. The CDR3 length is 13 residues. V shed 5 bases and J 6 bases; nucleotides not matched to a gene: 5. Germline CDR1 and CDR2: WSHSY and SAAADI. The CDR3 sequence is CASSRDYSDTQYF. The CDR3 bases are TGCGCCAGCAGTAGGGACTACTCCGATACGCAGTATTTT.

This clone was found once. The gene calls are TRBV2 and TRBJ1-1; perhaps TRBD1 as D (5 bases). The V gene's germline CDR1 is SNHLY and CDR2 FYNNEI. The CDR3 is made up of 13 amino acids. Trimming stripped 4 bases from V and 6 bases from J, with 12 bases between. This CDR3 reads CASSVRRGAEAFF. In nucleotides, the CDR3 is TGTGCCAGCAGTGTAAGGAGGGGCGCTGAAGCTTTCTTT.

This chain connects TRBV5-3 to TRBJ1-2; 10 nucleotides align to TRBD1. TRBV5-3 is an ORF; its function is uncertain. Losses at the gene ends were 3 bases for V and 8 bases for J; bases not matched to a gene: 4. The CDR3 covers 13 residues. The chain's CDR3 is CARSSDRGQGYTF. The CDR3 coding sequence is TGTGCCAGAAGCTCAGACAGGGGGCAAGGCTACACCTTC.

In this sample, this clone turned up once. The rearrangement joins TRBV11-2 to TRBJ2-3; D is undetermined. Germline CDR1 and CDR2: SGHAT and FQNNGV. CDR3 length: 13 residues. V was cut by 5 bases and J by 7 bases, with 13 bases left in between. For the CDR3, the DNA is TGTGCCAGCAGCCGTTACTTAGGATATACGCAGTATTTT. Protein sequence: CASSRYLGYTQYF. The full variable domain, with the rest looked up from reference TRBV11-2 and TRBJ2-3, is EAGVAQSPRYKIIEKRQSVAFWCNPISGHATLYWYQQILGQGPKLLIQFQNNGVVDDSQLPKDRFSAERLKGVDSTLKIQPAKLEDSAVYLCASSRYLGYTQYFGPGTRLTVL.

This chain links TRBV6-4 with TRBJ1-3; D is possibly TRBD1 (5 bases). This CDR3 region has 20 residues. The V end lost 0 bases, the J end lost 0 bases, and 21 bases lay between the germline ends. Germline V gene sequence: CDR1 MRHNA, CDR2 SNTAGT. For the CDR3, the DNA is TGTGCCAGCAGTGACTCGATCAATGGCGGAGGGGACTTCTCTGGAAACACCATATATTTT. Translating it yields CASSDSINGGGDFSGNTIYF.

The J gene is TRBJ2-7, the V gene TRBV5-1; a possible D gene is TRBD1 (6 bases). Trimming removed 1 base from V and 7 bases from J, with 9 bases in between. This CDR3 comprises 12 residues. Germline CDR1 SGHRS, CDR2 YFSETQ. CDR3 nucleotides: TGCGCCAGCAGCTTGATGGACAGTGAGCAGTACTTC. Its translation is CASSLMDSEQYF.

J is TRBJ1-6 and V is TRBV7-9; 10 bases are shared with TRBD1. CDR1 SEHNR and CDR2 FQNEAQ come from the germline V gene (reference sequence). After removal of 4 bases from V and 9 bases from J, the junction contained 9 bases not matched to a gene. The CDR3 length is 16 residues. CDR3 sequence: CASSSDRGWKVSPLHF. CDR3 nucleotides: TGTGCCAGCAGCTCGGACAGGGGGTGGAAGGTTTCACCCCTCCACTTT.

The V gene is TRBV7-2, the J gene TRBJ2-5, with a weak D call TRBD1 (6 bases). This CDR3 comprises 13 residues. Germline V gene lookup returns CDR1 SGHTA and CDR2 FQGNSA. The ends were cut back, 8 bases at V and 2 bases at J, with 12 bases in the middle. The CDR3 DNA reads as TGTGCCAGCCGCAGGGGACCTCAAGAGACCCAGTACTTC. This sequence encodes CASRRGPQETQYF.

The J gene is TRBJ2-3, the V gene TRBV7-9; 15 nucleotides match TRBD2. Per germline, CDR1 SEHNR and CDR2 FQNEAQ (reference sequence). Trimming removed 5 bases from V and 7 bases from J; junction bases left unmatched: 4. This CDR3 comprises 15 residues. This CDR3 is CASSRTSGGANTQYF. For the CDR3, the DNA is TGTGCCAGCAGCCGGACTAGCGGGGGGGCTAATACGCAGTATTTT.

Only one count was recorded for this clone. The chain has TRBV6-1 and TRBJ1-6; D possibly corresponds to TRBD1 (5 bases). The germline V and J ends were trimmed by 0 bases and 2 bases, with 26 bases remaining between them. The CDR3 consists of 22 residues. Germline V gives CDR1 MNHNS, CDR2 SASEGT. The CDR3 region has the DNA TGTGCCAGCAGTGAAGCCGGAGGCGACAGATTTGGCCTAAGCGCCTATAATTCACCCCTCCACTTT. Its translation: CASSEAGGDRFGLSAYNSPLHF.

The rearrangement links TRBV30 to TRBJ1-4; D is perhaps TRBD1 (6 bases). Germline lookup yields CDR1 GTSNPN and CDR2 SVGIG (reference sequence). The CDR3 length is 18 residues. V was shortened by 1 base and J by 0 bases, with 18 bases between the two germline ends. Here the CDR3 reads CAWSGPLPGASTNEKLFF. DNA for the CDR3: TGTGCCTGGAGTGGGCCCCTACCGGGGGCCTCAACTAATGAAAAACTGTTTTTT.

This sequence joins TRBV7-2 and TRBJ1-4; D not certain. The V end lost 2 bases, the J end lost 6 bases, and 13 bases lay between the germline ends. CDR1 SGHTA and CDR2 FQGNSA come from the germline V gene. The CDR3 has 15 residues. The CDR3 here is CASSLRSRGYEKLFF. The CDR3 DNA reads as TGTGCCAGCAGCTTAAGGTCTAGAGGGTATGAAAAACTGTTTTTT.

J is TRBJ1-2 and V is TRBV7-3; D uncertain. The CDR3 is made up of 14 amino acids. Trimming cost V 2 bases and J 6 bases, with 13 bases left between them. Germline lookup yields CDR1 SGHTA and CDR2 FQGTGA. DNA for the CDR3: TGTGCCAGCAGCTTAGGCCCAGACTCCAATGGCTACACCTTC. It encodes CASSLGPDSNGYTF.

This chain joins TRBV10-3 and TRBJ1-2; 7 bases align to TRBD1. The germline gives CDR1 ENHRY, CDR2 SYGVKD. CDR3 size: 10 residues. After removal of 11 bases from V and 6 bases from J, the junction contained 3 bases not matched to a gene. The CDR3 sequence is CAVGQDGYTF. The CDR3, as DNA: TGTGCCGTTGGACAGGATGGCTACACCTTC.

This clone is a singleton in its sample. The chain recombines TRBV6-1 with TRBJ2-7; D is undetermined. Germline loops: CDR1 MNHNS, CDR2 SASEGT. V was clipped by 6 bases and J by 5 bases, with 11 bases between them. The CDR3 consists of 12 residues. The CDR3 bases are TGTGCCAGCAGCCCCCTATCCCACGAGCAGTACTTC. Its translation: CASSPLSHEQYF.